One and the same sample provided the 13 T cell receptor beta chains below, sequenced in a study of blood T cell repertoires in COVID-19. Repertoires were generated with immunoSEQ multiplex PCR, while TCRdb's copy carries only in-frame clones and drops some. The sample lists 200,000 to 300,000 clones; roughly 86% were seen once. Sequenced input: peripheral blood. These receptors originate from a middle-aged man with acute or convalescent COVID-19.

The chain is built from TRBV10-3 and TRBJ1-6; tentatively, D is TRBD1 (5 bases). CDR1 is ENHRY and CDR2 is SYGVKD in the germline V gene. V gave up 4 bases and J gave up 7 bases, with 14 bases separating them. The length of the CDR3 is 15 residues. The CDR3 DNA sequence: TGTGCCATCAGTGGGGCAGAGGGGAGGAATTCACCCCTCCACTTT. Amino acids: CAISGAEGRNSPLHF.

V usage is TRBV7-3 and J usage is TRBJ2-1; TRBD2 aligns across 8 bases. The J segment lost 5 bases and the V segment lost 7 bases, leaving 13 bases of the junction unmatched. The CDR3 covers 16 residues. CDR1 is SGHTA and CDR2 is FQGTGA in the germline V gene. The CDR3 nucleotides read TGTGCCAGCAACTTCCTACTAGCGGAAAAACACAATGAGCAGTTCTTC. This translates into CASNFLLAEKHNEQFF.

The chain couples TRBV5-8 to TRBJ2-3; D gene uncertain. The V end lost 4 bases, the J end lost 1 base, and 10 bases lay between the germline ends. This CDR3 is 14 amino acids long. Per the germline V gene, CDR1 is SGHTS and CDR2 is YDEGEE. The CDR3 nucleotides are TGTGCCAGCAGCCAAAACTCCGGCACAGATACGCAGTATTTT. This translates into CASSQNSGTDTQYF.

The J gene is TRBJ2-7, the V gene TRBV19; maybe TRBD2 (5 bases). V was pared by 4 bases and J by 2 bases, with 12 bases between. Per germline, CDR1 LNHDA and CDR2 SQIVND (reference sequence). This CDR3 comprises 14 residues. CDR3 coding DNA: TGTGCCAGTAGTACTTCTGTCGGGGCCTACGAGCAGTACTTC. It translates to CASSTSVGAYEQYF.

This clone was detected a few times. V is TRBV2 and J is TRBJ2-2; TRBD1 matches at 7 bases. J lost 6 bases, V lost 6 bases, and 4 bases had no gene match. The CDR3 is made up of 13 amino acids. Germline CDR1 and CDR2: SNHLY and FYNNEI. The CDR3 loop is CASSATGAGELFF. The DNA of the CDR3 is TGTGCCAGCAGCGCTACAGGGGCCGGGGAGCTGTTTTTT. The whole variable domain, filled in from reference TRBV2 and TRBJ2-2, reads EPEVTQTPSHQVTQMGQEVILRCVPISNHLYFYWYRQILGQKVEFLVSFYNNEISEKSEIFDDQFSVERPDGSNFTLKIRSTKLEDSAMYFCASSATGAGELFFGEGSRLTVL.

The CDR3 bases are TGTGCCATCCGGGGGGGGGCTGCCCAAACAGATACGCAGTATTTT. Translating gives CAIRGGAAQTDTQYF. The rearrangement joins TRBV10-3 to TRBJ2-3, with 8 positions matching TRBD2. Germline CDR1 ENHRY, CDR2 SYGVKD. V lost 8 bases to trimming and J lost 3 bases; unmatched junction nucleotides: 10. CDR3 size: 15 residues.

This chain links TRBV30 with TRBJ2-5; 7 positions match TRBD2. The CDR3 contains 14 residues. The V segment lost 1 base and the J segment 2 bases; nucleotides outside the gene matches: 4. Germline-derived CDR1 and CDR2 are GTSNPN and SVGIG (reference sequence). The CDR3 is CAWSGFGGQETQYF. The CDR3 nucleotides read TGTGCCTGGAGTGGTTTCGGGGGGCAAGAGACCCAGTACTTC.

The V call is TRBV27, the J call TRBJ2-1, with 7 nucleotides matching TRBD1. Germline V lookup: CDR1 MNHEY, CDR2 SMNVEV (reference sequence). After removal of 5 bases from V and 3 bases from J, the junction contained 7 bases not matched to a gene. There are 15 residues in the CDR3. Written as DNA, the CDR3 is TGTGCCAGCAGTCTTATGCAGGGGGTCTACAATGAGCAGTTCTTC. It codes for CASSLMQGVYNEQFF.

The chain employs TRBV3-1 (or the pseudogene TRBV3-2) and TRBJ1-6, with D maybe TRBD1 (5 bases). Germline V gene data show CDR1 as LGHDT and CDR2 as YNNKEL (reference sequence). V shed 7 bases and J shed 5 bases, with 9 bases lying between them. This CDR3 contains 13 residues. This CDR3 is CASMDTNNSPLHF. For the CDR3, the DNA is TGTGCCAGCATGGACACGAATAATTCACCCCTCCACTTT.

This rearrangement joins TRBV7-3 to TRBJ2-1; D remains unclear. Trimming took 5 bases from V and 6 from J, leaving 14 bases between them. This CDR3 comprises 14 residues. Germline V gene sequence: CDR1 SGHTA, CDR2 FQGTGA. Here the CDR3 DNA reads TGTGCCAGCAGCCCATACCACGGTGGCAATGAGCAGTTCTTC. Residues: CASSPYHGGNEQFF.

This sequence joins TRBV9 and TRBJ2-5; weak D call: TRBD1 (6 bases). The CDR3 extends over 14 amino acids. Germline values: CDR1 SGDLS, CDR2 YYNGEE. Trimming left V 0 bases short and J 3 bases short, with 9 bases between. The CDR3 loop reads CASSVGTEEETQYF. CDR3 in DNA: TGTGCCAGCAGCGTAGGGACAGAGGAAGAGACCCAGTACTTC.

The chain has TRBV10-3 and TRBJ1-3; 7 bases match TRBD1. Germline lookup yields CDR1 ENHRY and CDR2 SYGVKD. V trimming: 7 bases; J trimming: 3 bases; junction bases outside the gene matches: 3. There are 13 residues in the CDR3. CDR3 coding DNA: TGTGCCATCACCTCAGGGGGTGGAAACACCATATATTTT. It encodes CAITSGGGNTIYF.

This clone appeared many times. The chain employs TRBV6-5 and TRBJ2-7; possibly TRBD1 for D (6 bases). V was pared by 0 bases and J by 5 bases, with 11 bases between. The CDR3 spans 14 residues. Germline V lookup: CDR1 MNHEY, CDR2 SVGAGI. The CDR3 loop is CASSYSQGTHEQYF. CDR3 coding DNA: TGTGCCAGCAGTTACTCTCAGGGGACCCACGAGCAGTACTTC.